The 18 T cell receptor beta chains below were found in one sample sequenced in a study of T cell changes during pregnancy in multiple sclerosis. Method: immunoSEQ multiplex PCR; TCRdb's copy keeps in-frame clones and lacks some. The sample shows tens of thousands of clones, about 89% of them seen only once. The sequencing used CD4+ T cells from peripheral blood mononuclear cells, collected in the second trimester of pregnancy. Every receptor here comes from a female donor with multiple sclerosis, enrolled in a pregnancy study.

CDR3 region: CASYDRTGTFEAFF. In nucleotides, the CDR3 is TGTGCCAGTTATGACCGGACAGGGACGTTTGAAGCTTTCTTT. The rearrangement uses TRBV19 and TRBJ1-1; 8 bases are shared with TRBD1. The ends lost 8 bases at V and 7 bases at J; junction bases unmatched: 12. The CDR3 extends over 14 amino acids. Germline lookup yields CDR1 LNHDA and CDR2 SQIVND (reference sequence).

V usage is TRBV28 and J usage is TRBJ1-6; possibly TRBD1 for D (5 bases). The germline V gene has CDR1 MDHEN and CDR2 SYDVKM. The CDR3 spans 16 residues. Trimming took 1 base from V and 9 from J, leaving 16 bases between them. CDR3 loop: CASSLFLGQTFSPLHF. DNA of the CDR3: TGTGCCAGCAGTTTATTTTTGGGGCAGACTTTTTCACCCCTCCACTTT.

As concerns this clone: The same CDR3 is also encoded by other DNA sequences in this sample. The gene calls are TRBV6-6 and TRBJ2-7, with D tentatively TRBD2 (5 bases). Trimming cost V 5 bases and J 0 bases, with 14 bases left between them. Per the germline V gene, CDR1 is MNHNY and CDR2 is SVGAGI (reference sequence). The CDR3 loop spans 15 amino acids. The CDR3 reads CASSAIGLSSYEQYF. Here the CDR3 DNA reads TGTGCCAGCAGTGCCATCGGACTTAGCTCCTACGAGCAGTACTTC.

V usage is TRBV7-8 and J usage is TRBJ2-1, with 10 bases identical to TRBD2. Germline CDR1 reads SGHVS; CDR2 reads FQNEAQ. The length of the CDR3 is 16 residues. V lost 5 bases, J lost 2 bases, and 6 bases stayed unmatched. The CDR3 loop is CASSPLGLAAYNEQFF. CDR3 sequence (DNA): TGTGCCAGCAGCCCTCTCGGACTAGCGGCCTACAATGAGCAGTTCTTC.

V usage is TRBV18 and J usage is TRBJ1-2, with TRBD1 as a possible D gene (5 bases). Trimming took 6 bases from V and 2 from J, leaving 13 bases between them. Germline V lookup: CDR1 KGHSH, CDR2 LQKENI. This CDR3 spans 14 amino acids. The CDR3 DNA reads TGTGCCAGCTCCCCGACAGAGAGAAACTATGGCTACACCTTC. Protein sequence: CASSPTERNYGYTF. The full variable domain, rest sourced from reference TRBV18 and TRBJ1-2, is NAGVMQNPRHLVRRRGQEARLRCSPMKGHSHVYWYRQLPEEGLKFMVYLQKENIIDESGMPKERFSAEFPKEGPSILRIQQVVRGDSAAYFCASSPTERNYGYTFGSGTRLTVV.

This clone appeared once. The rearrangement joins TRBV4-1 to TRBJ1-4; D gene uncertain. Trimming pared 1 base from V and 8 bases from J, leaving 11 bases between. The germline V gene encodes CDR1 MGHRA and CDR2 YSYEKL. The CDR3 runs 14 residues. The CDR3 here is CASSQVQVAEKLFF. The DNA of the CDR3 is TGCGCCAGCAGCCAAGTGCAGGTTGCGGAAAAACTGTTTTTT.

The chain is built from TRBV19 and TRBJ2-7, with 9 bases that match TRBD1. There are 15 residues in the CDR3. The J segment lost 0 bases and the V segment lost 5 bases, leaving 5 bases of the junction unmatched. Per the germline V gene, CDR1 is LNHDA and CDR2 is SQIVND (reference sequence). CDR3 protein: CASSLTGGSSYEQYF. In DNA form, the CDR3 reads TGTGCCAGTAGTCTAACAGGGGGCAGCTCCTACGAGCAGTACTTC.

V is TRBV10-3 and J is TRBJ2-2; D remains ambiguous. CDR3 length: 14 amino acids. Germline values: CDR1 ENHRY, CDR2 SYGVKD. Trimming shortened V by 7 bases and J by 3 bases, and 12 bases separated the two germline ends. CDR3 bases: TGTGCCATCACCATTGGGCCTGACACCGGGGAGCTGTTTTTT. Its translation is CAITIGPDTGELFF.

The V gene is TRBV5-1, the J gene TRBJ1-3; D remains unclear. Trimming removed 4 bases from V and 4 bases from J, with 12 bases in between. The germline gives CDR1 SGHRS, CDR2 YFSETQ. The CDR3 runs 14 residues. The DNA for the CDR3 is TGCGCCAGCAGCCAAACAGATCCCGGAAACACCATATATTTT. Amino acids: CASSQTDPGNTIYF.

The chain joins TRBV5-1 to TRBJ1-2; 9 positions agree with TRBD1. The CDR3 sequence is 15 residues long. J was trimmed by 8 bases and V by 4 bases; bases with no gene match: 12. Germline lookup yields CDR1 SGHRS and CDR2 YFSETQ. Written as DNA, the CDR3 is TGCGCCAGCAGCGGGGGGACAGGGAACTTCGGAGGCTACACCTTC. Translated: CASSGGTGNFGGYTF.

This CDR3 is CASSGFGSGELFF. The CDR3 DNA sequence: TGTGCCAGCAGCGGTTTCGGGAGCGGGGAGCTGTTTTTT. The J gene is TRBJ2-2, the V gene TRBV7-6; a weak D match, TRBD2 (6 bases). V lost 5 bases, J lost 7 bases, and 11 bases lay in between. Germline V gene data show CDR1 as SGHVS and CDR2 as FNYEAQ. The CDR3 runs to 13 residues.

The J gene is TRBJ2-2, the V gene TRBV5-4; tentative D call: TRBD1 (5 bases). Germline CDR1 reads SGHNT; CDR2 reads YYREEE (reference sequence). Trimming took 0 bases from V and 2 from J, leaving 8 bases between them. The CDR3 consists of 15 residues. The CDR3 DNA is TGTGCCAGCAGCTTGGAACAGGCCAACACCGGGGAGCTGTTTTTT. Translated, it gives CASSLEQANTGELFF. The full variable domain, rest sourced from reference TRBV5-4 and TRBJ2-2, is ETGVTQSPTHLIKTRGQQVTLRCSSQSGHNTVSWYQQALGQGPQFIFQYYREEENGRGNFPPRFSGLQFPNYSSELNVNALELDDSALYLCASSLEQANTGELFFGEGSRLTVL.

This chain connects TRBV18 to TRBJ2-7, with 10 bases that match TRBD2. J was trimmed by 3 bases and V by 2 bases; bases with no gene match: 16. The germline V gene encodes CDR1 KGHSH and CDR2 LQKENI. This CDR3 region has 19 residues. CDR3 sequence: CASSPTPSGGYLDSYEQYF. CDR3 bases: TGTGCCAGCTCACCAACTCCTAGCGGGGGATACTTAGATAGCTACGAGCAGTACTTC.

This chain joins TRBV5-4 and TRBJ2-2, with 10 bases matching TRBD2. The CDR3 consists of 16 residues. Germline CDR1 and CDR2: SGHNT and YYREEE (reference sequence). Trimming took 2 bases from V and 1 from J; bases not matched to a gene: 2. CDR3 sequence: CASSFRTSGNTGELFF. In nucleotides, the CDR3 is TGTGCCAGCAGCTTCAGGACTAGCGGGAACACCGGGGAGCTGTTTTTT.

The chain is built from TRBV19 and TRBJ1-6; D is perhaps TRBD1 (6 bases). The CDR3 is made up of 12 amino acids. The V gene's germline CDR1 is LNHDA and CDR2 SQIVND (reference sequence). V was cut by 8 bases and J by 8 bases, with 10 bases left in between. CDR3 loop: CASSRQDSPLHF. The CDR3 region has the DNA TGTGCCAGTTCACGACAGGATTCACCCCTCCACTTT.

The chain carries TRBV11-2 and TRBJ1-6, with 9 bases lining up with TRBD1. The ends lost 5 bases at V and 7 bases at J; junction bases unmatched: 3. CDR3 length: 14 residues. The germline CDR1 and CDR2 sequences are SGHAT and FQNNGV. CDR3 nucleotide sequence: TGTGCCAGCAGCACCGGGACAGGGAATTCACCCCTCCACTTT. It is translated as CASSTGTGNSPLHF. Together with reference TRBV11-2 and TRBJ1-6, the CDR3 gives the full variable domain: EAGVAQSPRYKIIEKRQSVAFWCNPISGHATLYWYQQILGQGPKLLIQFQNNGVVDDSQLPKDRFSAERLKGVDSTLKIQPAKLEDSAVYLCASSTGTGNSPLHFGNGTRLTVT.

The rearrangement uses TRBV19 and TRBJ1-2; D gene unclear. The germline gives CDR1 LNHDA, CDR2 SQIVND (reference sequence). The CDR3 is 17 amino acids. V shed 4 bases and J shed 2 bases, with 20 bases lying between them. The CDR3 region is CASSTRNSKILNYGYTF. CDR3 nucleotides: TGTGCCAGTAGTACCCGCAACAGTAAAATCCTAAACTATGGCTACACCTTC.

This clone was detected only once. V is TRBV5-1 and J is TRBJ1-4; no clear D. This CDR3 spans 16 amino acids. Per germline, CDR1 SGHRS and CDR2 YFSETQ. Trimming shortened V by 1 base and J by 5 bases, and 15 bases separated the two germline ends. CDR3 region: CASSLRWVQPNEKLFF. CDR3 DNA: TGCGCCAGCAGCTTGAGATGGGTACAGCCAAATGAAAAACTGTTTTTT.